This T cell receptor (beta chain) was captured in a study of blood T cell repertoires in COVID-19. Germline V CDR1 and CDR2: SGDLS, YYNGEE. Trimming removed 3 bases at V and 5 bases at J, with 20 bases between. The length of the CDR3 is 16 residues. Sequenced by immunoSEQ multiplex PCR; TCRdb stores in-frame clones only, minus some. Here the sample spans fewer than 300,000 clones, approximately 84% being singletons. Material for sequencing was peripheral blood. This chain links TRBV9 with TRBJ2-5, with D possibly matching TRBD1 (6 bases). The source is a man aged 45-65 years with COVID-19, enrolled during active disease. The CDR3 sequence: CASSARDTPRWETQYF. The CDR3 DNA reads TGTGCCAGCAGCGCCCGGGACACCCCCCGGTGGGAGACCCAGTACTTC.